This TCR beta chain was captured by sequencing in a study of blood T cell repertoires in COVID-19. Across the study: Both acute and convalescent COVID-19 samples were obtained from the United States, Italy and Spain. The cDNA or gDNA used as material had been derived from T cells, B-cell-depleted T cells, or PBMCs.

Per the study methods: How many nucleated cells were present was estimated from reference gene primer amplification. Measured with immunoSEQ multiplex PCR; TCRdb has only the in-frame clones, and not every one. D and trimming were read from the DNA, whereas the V and J calls and clone size are those reported in that table. Found here are 150,000 or so clones, 84% of them singletons; the top ten hold about 7.8%. CDR3 length: 16 residues. Germline V gives CDR1 SNHLY, CDR2 FYNNEI. With 8 bases clipped from V and 6 bases from J, the junction kept 11 bases outside the gene matches. The chain uses TRBV2 and TRBJ2-1; TRBD2 matches 12 bases. The TCR sequence derives from a woman aged 45-59 years in a cohort sampled during active or convalescent COVID-19. Sequences were obtained from peripheral blood. CDR3: CASHSSGGAVINEQFF. Here the CDR3 DNA reads TGTGCCAGCCATTCTAGCGGGGGGGCCGTAATCAATGAGCAGTTCTTC.